The 2 T cell receptor beta chains listed next were all sequenced from one sample in a study of T cells after yellow fever vaccination. TCRdb re-called the 5' RACE reads through MiXCR, storing one row per CDR3 protein. This sample has more than 300,000 distinct CDR3 sequences, with approximately 11% found just once. The input for sequencing was CD4+ T cells sorted from PBMCs, taken 45 days after the yellow fever booster vaccination. The receptor set was obtained from a man aged 18 to 30 who received the YFV17D yellow fever vaccine.

At least ten counts were recorded for this clonotype. CDR3: CASSSRDRQENTGELFF. In nucleotides, the CDR3 is TGTGCCAGCAGCTCTCGAGACAGGCAAGAGAACACCGGGGAGCTGTTTTTT. The J gene is TRBJ2-2, the V gene TRBV7-9, with a weak D call TRBD1 (6 bases). This CDR3 region has 17 residues. The germline CDR1 and CDR2 sequences are SEHNR and FQNEAQ (reference sequence). The V end was cut by 4 bases, the J end by 1 base, with 16 bases between. Combining the CDR3 with reference TRBV7-9 and TRBJ2-2 gives the whole variable domain DTGVSQNPRHKITKRGQNVTFRCDPISEHNRLYWYRQTLGQGPEFLTYFQNEAQLEKSRLLSDRFSAERPKGSFSTLEIQRTEQGDSAMYLCASSSRDRQENTGELFFGEGSRLTVL.

The CDR3 is CASSYDRVGSGELFF. The DNA for the CDR3 is TGTGCCAGCAGCTACGACAGGGTTGGGAGCGGGGAGCTGTTTTTT. The gene calls are TRBV28 and TRBJ2-2, with TRBD1 matching 7 bases. From germline, CDR1 is MDHEN and CDR2 SYDVKM. J was trimmed by 7 bases and V by 6 bases; bases with no gene match: 11. This CDR3 comprises 15 residues.